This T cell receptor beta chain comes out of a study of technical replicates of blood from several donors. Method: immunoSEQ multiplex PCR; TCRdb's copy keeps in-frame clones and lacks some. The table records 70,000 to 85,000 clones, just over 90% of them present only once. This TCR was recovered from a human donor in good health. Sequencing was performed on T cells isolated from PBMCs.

The CDR3 nucleotides read TGTGCCAGCACCCAGGACTTCTACAATGAGCAGTTCTTC. Residues: CASTQDFYNEQFF. This chain joins TRBV28 and TRBJ2-1; D is possibly TRBD2 (5 bases). The germline gives CDR1 MDHEN, CDR2 SYDVKM. This CDR3 has 13 amino acids. V gave up 7 bases and J gave up 3 bases, with 10 bases separating them.